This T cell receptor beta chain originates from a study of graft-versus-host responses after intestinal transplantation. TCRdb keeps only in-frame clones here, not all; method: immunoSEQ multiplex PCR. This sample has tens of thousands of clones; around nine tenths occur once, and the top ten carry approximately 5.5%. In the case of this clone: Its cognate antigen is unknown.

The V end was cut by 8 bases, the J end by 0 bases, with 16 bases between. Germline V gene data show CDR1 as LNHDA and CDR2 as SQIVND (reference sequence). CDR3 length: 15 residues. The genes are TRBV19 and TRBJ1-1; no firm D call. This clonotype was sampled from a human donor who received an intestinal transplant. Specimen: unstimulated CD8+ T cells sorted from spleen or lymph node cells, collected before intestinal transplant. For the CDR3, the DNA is TGTGCCAGTCAGGAACGGATGCTTATGAACACTGAAGCTTTCTTT. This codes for CASQERMLMNTEAFF.